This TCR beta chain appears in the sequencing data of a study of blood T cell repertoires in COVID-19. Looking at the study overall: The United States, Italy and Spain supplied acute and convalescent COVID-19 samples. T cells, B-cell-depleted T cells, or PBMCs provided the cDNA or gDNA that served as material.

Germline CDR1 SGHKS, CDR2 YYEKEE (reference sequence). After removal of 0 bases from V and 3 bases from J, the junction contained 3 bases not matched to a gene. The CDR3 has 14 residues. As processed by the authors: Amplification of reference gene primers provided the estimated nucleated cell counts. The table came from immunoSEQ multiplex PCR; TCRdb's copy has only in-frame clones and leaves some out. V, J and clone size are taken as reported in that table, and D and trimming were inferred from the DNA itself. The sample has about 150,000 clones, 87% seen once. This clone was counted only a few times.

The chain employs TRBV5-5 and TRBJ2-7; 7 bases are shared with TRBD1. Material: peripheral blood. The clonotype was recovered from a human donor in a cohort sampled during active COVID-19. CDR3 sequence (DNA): TGTGCCAGCAGCTTGGAGGGGACAGTCTACGAGCAGTACTTC. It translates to CASSLEGTVYEQYF.